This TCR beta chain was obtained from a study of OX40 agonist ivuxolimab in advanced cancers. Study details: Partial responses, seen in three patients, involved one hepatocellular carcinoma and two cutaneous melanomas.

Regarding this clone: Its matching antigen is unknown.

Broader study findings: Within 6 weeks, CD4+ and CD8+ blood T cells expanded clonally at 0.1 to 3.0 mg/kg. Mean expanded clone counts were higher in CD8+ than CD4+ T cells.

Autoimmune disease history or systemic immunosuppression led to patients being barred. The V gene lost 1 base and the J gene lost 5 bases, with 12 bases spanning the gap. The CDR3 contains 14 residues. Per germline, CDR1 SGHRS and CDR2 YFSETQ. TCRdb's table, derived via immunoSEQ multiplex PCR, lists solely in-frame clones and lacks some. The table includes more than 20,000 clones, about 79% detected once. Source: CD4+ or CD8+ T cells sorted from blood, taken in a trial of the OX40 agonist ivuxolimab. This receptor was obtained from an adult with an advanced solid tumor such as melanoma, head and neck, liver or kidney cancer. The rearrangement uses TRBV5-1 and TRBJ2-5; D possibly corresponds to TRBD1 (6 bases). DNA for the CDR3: TGCGCCAGCAGCTTGAAGCAGGGGAAGGAGACCCAGTACTTC. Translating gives CASSLKQGKETQYF. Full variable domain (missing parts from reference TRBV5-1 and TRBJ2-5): KAGVTQTPRYLIKTRGQQVTLSCSPISGHRSVSWYQQTPGQGLQFLFEYFSETQRNKGNFPGRFSGRQFSNSRSEMNVSTLELGDSALYLCASSLKQGKETQYFGPGTRLLVL.